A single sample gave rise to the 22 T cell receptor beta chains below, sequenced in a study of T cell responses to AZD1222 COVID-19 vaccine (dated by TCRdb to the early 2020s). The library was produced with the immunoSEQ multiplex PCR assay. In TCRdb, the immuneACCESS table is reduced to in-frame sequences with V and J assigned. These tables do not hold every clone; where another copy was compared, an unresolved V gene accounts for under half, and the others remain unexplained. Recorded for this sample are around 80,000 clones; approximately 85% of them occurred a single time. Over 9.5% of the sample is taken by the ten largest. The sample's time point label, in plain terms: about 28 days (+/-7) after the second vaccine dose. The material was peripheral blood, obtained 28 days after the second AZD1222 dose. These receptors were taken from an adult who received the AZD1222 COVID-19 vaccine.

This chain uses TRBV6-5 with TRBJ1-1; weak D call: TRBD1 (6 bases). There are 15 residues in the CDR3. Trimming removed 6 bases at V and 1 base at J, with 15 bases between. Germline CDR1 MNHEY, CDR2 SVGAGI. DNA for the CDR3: TGTGCCAGCAGCCCAGAACAGGGTCGGAACACTGAAGCTTTCTTT. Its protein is CASSPEQGRNTEAFF.

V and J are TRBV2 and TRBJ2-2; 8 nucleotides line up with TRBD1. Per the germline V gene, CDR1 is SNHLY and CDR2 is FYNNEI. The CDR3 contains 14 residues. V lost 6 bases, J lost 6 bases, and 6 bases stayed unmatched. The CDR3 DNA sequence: TGTGCCAGCAGGGACAGGGTTATAGCCGGGGAGCTGTTTTTT. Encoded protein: CASRDRVIAGELFF.

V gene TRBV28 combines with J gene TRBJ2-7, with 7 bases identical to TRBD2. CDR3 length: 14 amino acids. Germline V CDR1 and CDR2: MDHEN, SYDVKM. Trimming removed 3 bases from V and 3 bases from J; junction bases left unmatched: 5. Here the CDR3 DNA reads TGTGCCAGCAGTTTCTCTAGCGGAGTCTACGAGCAGTACTTC. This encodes CASSFSSGVYEQYF.

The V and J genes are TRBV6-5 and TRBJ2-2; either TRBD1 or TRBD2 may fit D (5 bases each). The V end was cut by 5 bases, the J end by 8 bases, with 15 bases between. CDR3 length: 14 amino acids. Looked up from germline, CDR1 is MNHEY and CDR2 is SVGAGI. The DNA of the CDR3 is TGTGCCAGCAGTCCTACAGGACTGGTTGGGGAGCTGTTTTTT. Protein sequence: CASSPTGLVGELFF.

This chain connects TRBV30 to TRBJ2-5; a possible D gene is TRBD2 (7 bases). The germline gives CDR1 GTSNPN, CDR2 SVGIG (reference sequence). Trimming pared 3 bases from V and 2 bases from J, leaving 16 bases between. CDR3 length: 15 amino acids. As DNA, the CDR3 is TGTGCCTGGAGCATGGGGGGGGGCCCTCAAGAGACCCAGTACTTC. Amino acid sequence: CAWSMGGGPQETQYF.

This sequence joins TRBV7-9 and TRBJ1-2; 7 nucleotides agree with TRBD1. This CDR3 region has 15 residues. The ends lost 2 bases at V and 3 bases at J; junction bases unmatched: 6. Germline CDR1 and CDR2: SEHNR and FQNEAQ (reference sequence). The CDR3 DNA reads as TGTGCCAGCAGCTTACGGCAGGGGGTCGACTATGGCTACACCTTC. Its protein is CASSLRQGVDYGYTF.

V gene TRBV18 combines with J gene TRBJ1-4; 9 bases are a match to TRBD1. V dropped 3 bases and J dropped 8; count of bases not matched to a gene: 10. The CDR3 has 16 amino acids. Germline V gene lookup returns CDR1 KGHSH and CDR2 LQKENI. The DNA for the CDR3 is TGTGCCAGCTCACCCATCCGGGACAGGGTTCGGGAAAAACTGTTTTTT. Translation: CASSPIRDRVREKLFF. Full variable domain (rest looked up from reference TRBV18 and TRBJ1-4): NAGVMQNPRHLVRRRGQEARLRCSPMKGHSHVYWYRQLPEEGLKFMVYLQKENIIDESGMPKERFSAEFPKEGPSILRIQQVVRGDSAAYFCASSPIRDRVREKLFFGSGTQLSVL.

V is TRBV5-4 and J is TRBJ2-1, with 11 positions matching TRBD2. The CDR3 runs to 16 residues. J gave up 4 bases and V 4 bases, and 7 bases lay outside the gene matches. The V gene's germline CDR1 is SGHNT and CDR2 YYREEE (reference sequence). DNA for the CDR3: TGTGCCAGCAGCCCGCGACTAGCGGGGAGATACAATGAGCAGTTCTTC. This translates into CASSPRLAGRYNEQFF. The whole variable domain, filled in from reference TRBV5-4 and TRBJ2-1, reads ETGVTQSPTHLIKTRGQQVTLRCSSQSGHNTVSWYQQALGQGPQFIFQYYREEENGRGNFPPRFSGLQFPNYSSELNVNALELDDSALYLCASSPRLAGRYNEQFFGPGTRLTVL.

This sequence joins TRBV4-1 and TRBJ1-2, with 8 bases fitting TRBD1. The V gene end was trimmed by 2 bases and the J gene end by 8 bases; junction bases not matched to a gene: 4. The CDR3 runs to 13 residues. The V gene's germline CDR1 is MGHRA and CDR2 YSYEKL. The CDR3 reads CASSQTTGAGYTF. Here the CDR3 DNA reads TGCGCCAGCAGCCAAACGACAGGGGCCGGCTACACCTTC.

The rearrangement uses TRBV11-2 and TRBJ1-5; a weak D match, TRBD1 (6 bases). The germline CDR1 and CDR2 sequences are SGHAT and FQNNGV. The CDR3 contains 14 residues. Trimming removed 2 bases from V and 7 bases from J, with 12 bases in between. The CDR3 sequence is CASSLRGKDQPQHF. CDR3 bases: TGTGCCAGCAGCTTAAGGGGGAAGGACCAGCCCCAGCATTTT.

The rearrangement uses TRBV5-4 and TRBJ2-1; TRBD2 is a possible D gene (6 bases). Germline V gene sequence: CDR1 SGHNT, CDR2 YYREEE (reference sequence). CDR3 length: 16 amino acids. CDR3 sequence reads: CAFVSTSLPSYNEQFF. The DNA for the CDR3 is TGTGCGTTTGTGAGCACTAGCCTGCCCTCCTACAATGAGCAGTTCTTC.

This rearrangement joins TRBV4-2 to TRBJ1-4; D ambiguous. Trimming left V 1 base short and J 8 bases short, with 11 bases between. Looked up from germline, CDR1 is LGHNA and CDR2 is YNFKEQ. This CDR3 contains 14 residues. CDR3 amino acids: CASSQARVAEKLFF. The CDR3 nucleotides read TGTGCCAGCAGCCAAGCGAGAGTGGCGGAAAAACTGTTTTTT.

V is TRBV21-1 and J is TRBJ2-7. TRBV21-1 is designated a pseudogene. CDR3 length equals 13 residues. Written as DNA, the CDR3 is TGTGCCAGCGGCGAGGAGGGGGGCGGCGAGCAGTACTTC. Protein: CASGEEGGGEQYF.

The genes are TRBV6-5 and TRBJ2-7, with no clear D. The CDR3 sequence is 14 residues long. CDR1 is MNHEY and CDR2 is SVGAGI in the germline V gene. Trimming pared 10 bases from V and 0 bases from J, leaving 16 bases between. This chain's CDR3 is CATSGFQSSYEQYF. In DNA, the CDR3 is TGTGCCACCTCAGGCTTCCAAAGCTCCTACGAGCAGTACTTC.

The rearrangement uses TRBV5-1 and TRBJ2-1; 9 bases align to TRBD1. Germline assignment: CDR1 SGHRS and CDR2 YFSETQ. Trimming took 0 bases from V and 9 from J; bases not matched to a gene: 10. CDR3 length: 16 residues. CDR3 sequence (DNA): TGCGCCAGCAGCTTGGCACAGGGGGCCGACAATGGTGAGCAGTTCTTC. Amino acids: CASSLAQGADNGEQFF.

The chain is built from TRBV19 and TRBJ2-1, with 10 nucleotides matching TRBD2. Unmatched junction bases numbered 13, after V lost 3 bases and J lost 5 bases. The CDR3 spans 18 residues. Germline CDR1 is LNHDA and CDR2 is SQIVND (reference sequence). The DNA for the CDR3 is TGTGCCAGTAGTATGGCAGTAGCGGGGGGAAAGTTTAACAATGAGCAGTTCTTC. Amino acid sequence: CASSMAVAGGKFNNEQFF.

DNA of the CDR3: TGTGCCAGCAGTTTATCAGGACTGATCTCCTACGAGCAGTACTTC. Translating it yields CASSLSGLISYEQYF. V gene TRBV27 combines with J gene TRBJ2-7; D perhaps matches TRBD2 (5 bases). Trimming removed 0 bases from V and 0 bases from J, with 9 bases in between. The CDR3 runs 15 residues. In germline, CDR1 is MNHEY, CDR2 SMNVEV (reference sequence).

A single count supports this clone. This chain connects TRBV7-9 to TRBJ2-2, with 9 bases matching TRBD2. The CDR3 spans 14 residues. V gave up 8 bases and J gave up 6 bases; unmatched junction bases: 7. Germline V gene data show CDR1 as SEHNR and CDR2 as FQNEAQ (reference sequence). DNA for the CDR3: TGTGCCAGCCGCGGGAGGGCAGAACCCGGGGAGCTGTTTTTT. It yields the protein CASRGRAEPGELFF.

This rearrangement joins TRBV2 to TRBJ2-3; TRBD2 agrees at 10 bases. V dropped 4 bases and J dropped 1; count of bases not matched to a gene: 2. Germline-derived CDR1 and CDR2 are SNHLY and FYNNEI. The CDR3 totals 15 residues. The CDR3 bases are TGTGCCAGCAGTGTCCTAGCGGGGGGCACAGATACGCAGTATTTT. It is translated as CASSVLAGGTDTQYF.

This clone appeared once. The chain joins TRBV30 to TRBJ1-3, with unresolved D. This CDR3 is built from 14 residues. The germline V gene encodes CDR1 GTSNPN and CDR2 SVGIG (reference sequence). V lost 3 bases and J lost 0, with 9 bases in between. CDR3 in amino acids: CAWSKVLSGNTIYF. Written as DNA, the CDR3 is TGTGCCTGGAGCAAGGTACTCTCTGGAAACACCATATATTTT. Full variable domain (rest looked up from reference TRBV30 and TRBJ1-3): SQTIHQWPATLVQPVGSPLSLECTVEGTSNPNLYWYRQAAGRGLQLLFYSVGIGQISSEVPQNLSASRPQDRQFILSSKKLLLSDSGFYLCAWSKVLSGNTIYFGEGSWLTVV.

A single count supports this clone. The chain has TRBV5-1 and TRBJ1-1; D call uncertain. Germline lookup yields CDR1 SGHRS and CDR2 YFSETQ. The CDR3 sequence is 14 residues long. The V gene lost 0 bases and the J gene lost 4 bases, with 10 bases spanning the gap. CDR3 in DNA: TGCGCCAGCAGCTTGGTGCCAGTTGGCACTGAAGCTTTCTTT. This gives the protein CASSLVPVGTEAFF.

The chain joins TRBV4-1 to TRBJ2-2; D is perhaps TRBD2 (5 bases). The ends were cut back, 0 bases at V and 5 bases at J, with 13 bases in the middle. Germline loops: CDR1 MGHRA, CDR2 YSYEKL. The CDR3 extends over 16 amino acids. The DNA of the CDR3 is TGCGCCAGCAGCCAAGACTTGACACCGGGGACCGGGGAGCTGTTTTTT. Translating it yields CASSQDLTPGTGELFF.